These 26 T cell receptor beta chains originate from one sample sequenced in a study of CXCR3-negative and CXCR3-positive naive CD8 T cells. The TRB cDNA libraries were prepared by 5' RACE with UMI labels. Using the 5' RACE reads, TCRdb records one entry per CDR3 protein without DNA. The sample table includes 150,000 to 160,000 distinct CDR3 sequences. Their cognate antigens are unknown. Whole-study results and caveats: Relative to CXCR3-negative naive cells, CXCR3-positive naive cells had more hydrophobic TRB CDR3s.

The sequencing input was naive CXCR3+ CD8+ T cells from blood. Subset noted: CD45RO-CCR7+CD27+CD95- naive CD8+ T cells expressing CXCR3 (TNR3+). Receptor source: a human donor in good health. Some clones in this sample may be carry-over from other donors' samples.

CDR3 residues: CASSPVTGYNEQFF. The chain carries TRBV27 and TRBJ2-1; TCRdb picks TRBD1, but there is no DNA to check that call. Germline CDR1 reads MNHEY; CDR2 reads SMNVEV (reference sequence). This CDR3 has 14 residues.

V and J are TRBV6-6 and TRBJ2-1; no DNA is available, so the TRBD1 call from TCRdb remains unchecked. The CDR3 has 13 amino acids. Germline V gene data show CDR1 as MNHNY and CDR2 as SVGAGI (reference sequence). The CDR3: CASSPPENNEQFF.

The rearrangement joins TRBV7-2 to TRBJ2-3; TCRdb picks TRBD2, but there is no DNA to check that call. The germline gives CDR1 SGHTA, CDR2 FQGNSA. This CDR3 has 14 residues. The CDR3 sequence is CASSAGLGTDTQYF.

V gene TRBV27 combines with J gene TRBJ2-7; TCRdb outputs TRBD2, but without DNA this stays unchecked. Germline V lookup: CDR1 MNHEY, CDR2 SMNVEV (reference sequence). The CDR3 spans 15 residues. CDR3 loop: CASSPLALSPYEQYF.

The V gene is TRBV4-1, the J gene TRBJ1-2; TCRdb's assignment of TRBD1 cannot be checked, as there is no DNA. This CDR3 spans 15 amino acids. CDR1 and CDR2 from the germline V gene are MGHRA and YSYEKL. The CDR3 here is CASSQVKGSNYGYTF.

This sequence joins TRBV20-1 and TRBJ1-1; the D gene TCRdb calls, TRBD1, cannot be checked with no DNA. From germline, CDR1 is DFQATT and CDR2 SNEGSKA (reference sequence). The CDR3 runs to 14 residues. The CDR3 loop is CSARDRGWGIEAFF.

This chain links TRBV3-1 with TRBJ2-2; TCRdb proposes TRBD1, but this gene call is untestable without DNA. The CDR3 has 14 residues. The germline V gene has CDR1 LGHDT and CDR2 YNNKEL (reference sequence). CDR3 sequence: CASSLTAYTGELFF.

V and J are TRBV7-9 and TRBJ1-1. The CDR3 consists of 12 residues. Germline CDR1 and CDR2: SEHNR and FQNEAQ (reference sequence). The CDR3 region is CASTLLNTEAFF.

J is TRBJ2-7 and V is TRBV29-1; the TCRdb D gene call, TRBD1, has no DNA to confirm it. The V gene's germline CDR1 is SQVTM and CDR2 ANQGSEA. The CDR3 length is 12 residues. The CDR3 region is CSARAGTYEQYF.

This clonotype is identified as medium-sized (0.01 to 0.1%) from frequency. V gene TRBV4-2 combines with J gene TRBJ1-5. CDR3 size: 15 residues. The V gene's germline CDR1 is LGHNA and CDR2 YNFKEQ. The CDR3 loop reads CASSQEHEAYQPQHF.

V is TRBV4-1 and J is TRBJ2-7; no DNA is available, so the TRBD1 call from TCRdb remains unchecked. This CDR3 spans 15 amino acids. In germline, CDR1 is MGHRA, CDR2 YSYEKL. The CDR3 here is CASSQGGTGGYEQYF.

This rearrangement joins TRBV7-9 to TRBJ1-2; with no DNA, the TCRdb D assignment of TRBD1 cannot be verified. This CDR3 region has 16 residues. Germline V gene lookup returns CDR1 SEHNR and CDR2 FQNEAQ (reference sequence). The CDR3 loop is CASSGTDSTPHYGYTF.

The chain carries TRBV4-2 and TRBJ2-5; as DNA is missing, the TRBD2 call by TCRdb cannot be tested. There are 16 residues in the CDR3. Germline CDR1 is LGHNA and CDR2 is YNFKEQ. CDR3 loop: CARISPTGLARETQYF.

This chain uses TRBV4-1 with TRBJ2-1; TCRdb names TRBD2, which stays unverified in the absence of DNA. The length of the CDR3 is 11 residues. Germline V gene sequence: CDR1 MGHRA, CDR2 YSYEKL. The CDR3 here is CASARGDEQFF.

The V and J genes are TRBV19 and TRBJ2-2. Germline assignment: CDR1 LNHDA and CDR2 SQIVND (reference sequence). This CDR3 contains 11 residues. The CDR3 protein is CASTLTGELFF.

This rearrangement joins TRBV27 to TRBJ1-3; TCRdb designates TRBD1, a call that cannot be tested without DNA. The CDR3 runs 15 residues. CDR1 and CDR2 (germline): MNHEY, SMNVEV (reference sequence). This chain's CDR3 is CATPTGKTSGNTIYF.

The chain combines TRBV30 with TRBJ2-2; as DNA is missing, the TRBD1 call by TCRdb cannot be tested. In germline, CDR1 is GTSNPN, CDR2 SVGIG (reference sequence). This CDR3 has 12 amino acids. The CDR3 loop is CAFLGPPAELFF. The entire variable domain, with the rest obtained from reference TRBV30 and TRBJ2-2, is as follows: SQTIHQWPATLVQPVGSPLSLECTVEGTSNPNLYWYRQAAGRGLQLLFYSVGIGQISSEVPQNLSASRPQDRQFILSSKKLLLSDSGFYLCAFLGPPAELFFGEGSRLTVL.

The V call is TRBV12-3 or TRBV12-4, the J call TRBJ1-5. This CDR3 has 12 residues. CDR3 protein: CASRRPNQPQHF.

The CDR3 protein is CASSTRSQREFYEQYF. V usage is TRBV27 and J usage is TRBJ2-7. Germline lookup yields CDR1 MNHEY and CDR2 SMNVEV (reference sequence). The CDR3 has 16 residues.

This chain links TRBV28 with TRBJ2-3; lacking DNA, the TRBD2 call made by TCRdb goes unchecked. The CDR3 contains 14 residues. Germline V gene data show CDR1 as MDHEN and CDR2 as SYDVKM. The CDR3 loop reads CASTRGASRDTQYF.

The V and J genes are TRBV11-3 and TRBJ2-3; TCRdb returns TRBD2, unconfirmable since there is no DNA. CDR1 is SGHNT and CDR2 is YENEEA in the germline V gene. The CDR3 has 18 amino acids. CDR3 region: CASSSGLAGGQSGDTQYF. The complete variable domain, with remaining parts taken from reference TRBV11-3 and TRBJ2-3, reads EAGVVQSPRYKIIEKKQPVAFWCNPISGHNTLYWYLQNLGQGPELLIRYENEEAVDDSQLPKDRFSAERLKGVDSTLKIQPAELGDSAVYLCASSSGLAGGQSGDTQYFGPGTRLTVL.

The rearrangement joins TRBV5-1 to TRBJ2-5; TCRdb reports TRBD1, a call that lacks DNA to check it against. This CDR3 contains 17 residues. Germline loops: CDR1 SGHRS, CDR2 YFSETQ. CDR3: CASSTLTLAGGAETQYF.

The chain has TRBV7-3 and TRBJ1-2; TCRdb's D gene call, TRBD1, goes unchecked for lack of DNA. Germline CDR1 reads SGHTA; CDR2 reads FQGTGA. The CDR3 runs to 13 residues. The CDR3 protein is CASAPGATNGYTF.

This chain joins TRBV20-1 and TRBJ1-1; lacking DNA, the TRBD1 call made by TCRdb goes unchecked. Germline V gene sequence: CDR1 DFQATT, CDR2 SNEGSKA (reference sequence). The CDR3 loop spans 15 amino acids. The CDR3 sequence: CSARGLGTRGTEAFF.

V gene TRBV20-1 combines with J gene TRBJ2-7; TCRdb's D call, TRBD2, is unchecked because there is no DNA. This CDR3 has 14 amino acids. CDR1 DFQATT and CDR2 SNEGSKA come from the germline V gene (reference sequence). The CDR3 spells CSARDFGGGYEQYF.

The J gene is TRBJ2-7, the V gene TRBV10-3; TCRdb gives TRBD1 as the D gene, but with no DNA this cannot be confirmed. This CDR3 has 17 amino acids. Per germline, CDR1 ENHRY and CDR2 SYGVKD. The CDR3 reads CAISGANPGTGFYEQYF.